This T cell receptor (beta chain) was observed in a study of T cell responses to AZD1222 COVID-19 vaccine. General study results and limits: Across spike, vaccine-associated CD4 TCRs were found, dominant at 160-218 and 743-854.

Germline CDR1 and CDR2: MDHEN and SYDVKM. The germline V and J ends were trimmed by 1 base and 1 base, with 4 bases remaining between them. This CDR3 has 13 amino acids. Remarks on this clone: No antigen is known for it.

Here immunoSEQ multiplex PCR was the method, and the copy in TCRdb shows in-frame clones only, minus some. The sample has about 35,000 clones, roughly 90% seen once. This rearrangement joins TRBV28 to TRBJ1-2; D is undetermined. The TCR originated in an adult in good health. This specimen consisted of peripheral blood, obtained on day 0 of AZD1222 vaccination. This CDR3 is CASSLLNNYGYTF. CDR3 nucleotides: TGTGCCAGCAGTTTATTAAATAACTATGGCTACACCTTC.